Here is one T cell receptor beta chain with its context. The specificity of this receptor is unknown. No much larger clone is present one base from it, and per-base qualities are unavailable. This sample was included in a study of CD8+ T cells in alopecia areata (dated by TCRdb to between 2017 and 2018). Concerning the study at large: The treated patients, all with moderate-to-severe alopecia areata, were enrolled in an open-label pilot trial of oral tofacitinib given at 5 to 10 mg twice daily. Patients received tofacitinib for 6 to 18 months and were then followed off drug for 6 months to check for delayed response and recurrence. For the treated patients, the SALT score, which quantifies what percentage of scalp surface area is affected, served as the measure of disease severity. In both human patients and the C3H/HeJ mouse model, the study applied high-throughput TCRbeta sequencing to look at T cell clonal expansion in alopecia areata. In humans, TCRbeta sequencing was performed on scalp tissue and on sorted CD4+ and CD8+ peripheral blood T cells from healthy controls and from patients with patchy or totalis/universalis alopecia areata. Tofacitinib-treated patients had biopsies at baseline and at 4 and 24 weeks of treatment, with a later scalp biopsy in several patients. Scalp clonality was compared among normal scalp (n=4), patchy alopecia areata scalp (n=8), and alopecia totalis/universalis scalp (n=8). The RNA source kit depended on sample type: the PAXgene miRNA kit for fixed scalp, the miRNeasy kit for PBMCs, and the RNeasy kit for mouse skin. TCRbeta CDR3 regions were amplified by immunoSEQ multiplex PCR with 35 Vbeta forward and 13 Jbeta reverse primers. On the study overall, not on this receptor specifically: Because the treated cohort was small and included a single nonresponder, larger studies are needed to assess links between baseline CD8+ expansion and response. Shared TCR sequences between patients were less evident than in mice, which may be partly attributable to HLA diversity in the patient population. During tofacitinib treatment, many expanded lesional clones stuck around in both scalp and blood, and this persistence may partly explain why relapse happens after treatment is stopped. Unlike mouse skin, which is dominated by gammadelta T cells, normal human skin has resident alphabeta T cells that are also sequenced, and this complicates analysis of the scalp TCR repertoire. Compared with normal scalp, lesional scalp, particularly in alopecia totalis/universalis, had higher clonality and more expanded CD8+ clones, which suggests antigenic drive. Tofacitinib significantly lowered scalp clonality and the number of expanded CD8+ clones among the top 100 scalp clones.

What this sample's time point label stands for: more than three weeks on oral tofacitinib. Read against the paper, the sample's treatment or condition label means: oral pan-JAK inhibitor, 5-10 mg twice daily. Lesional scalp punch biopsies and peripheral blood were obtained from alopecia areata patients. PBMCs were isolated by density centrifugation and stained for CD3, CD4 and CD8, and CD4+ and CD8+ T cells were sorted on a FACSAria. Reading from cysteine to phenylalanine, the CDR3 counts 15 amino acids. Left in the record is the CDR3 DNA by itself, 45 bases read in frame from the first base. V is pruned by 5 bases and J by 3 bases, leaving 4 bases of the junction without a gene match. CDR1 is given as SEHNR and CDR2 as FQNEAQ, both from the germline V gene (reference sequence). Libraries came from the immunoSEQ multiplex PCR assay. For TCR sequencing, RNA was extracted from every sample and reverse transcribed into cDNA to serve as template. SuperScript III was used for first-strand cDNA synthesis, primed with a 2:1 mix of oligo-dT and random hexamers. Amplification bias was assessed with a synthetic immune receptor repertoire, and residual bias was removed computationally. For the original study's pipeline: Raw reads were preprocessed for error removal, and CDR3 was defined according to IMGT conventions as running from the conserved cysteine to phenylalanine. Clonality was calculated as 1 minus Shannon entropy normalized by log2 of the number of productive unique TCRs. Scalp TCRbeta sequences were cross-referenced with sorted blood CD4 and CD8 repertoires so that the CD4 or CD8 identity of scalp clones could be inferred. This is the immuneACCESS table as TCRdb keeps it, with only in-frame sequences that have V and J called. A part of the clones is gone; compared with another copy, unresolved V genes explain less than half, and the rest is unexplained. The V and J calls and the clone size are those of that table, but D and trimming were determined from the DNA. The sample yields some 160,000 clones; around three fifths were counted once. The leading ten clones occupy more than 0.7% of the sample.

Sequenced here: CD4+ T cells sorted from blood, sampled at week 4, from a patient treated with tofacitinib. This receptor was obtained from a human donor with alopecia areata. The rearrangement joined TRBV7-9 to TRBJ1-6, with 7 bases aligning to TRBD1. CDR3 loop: CASSRDSIYNSPLHF. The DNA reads TGTGCCAGCAGCAGGGACAGCATCTATAATTCACCCCTCCACTTT.